The clone carrying this T cell receptor beta chain has just a few counts. The antigen remains undetermined. This specimen belongs to a study of blood T cells in healthy people across ages. General study points: Estimates drawn from one million T cells were deemed to understate diversity.

Extraction yielded at least 6 micrograms of total RNA per sample. Per germline, CDR1 MNHNY and CDR2 SVGAGI (reference sequence). J gave up 3 bases and V 7 bases, and 12 bases lay outside the gene matches. This CDR3 comprises 15 residues. It was with a sample-barcoded 5' primer and a J-beta primer mix that a second PCR of roughly 6 to 12 cycles was run. With 12 random nucleotides, a template-switch adaptor tagged each individual cDNA molecule. Each CDR3 protein gets one entry after TCRdb re-called the 5' RACE reads with MiXCR. The top ten clones hold less than 3.5% of a sample with approximately 780,000 distinct CDR3 sequences, roughly 25% of them seen once. The same data also contributed to another study, on T cells of mothers and their children. That work adds: With unrelated pairs as the comparison, related mother-child pairs had a slightly higher overlap that was not significant.

The TCR sequence derives from a boy younger than 18 in good health. The sample taken for sequencing was blood. This chain uses TRBV6-6 with TRBJ2-7; TRBD1 matches at 7 bases. CDR3 residues: CASNDPTGINYEQYF. The CDR3 DNA sequence: TGTGCCAGCAACGACCCGACAGGGATTAACTACGAGCAGTACTTC.